The 5 T cell receptor beta chains below come from one sample, sequenced in a study of CD8+CD57+ T cells in acquired aplastic anemia. Using genomic DNA as the template, TCR beta VDJ and CDR3 profiling was carried out. MiXCR was run by TCRdb on the reads, yielding one entry per CDR3 protein. Here the sample spans about 110,000 distinct CDR3 sequences, 51% being singletons. Sequences were obtained from sorted CD4+, CD8+, or CD8+CD57+ T cells (not recorded which) from PBMCs. Every receptor here comes from a human donor in good health, serving as a control.

This clonotype was seen more than once but under ten times. This sequence joins TRBV5-1 and TRBJ2-3; D is perhaps TRBD2 (5 bases). The CDR3 is 11 residues long. CDR1 SGHRS and CDR2 YFSETQ come from the germline V gene. V lost 4 bases and J 6 bases, leaving 6 bases between the germline ends. The CDR3 is CASSGSDTQYF. The CDR3 DNA reads as TGCGCCAGCAGCGGGAGTGATACGCAGTATTTT.

The J gene is TRBJ2-7, the V gene TRBV12-3 or TRBV12-4; TRBD2 matches 8 bases. CDR3 length equals 13 residues. V lost 7 bases, J lost 1 base, and 3 bases stayed unmatched. The CDR3 DNA sequence: TGTGCCAGCACATCGGGGGGGTCCTACGAGCAGTACTTC. Its protein is CASTSGGSYEQYF.

The rearrangement uses TRBV7-3 and TRBJ2-1, with TRBD2 matching over 9 bases. After removal of 5 bases from V and 7 bases from J, the junction contained 3 bases not matched to a gene. This CDR3 has 13 residues. Germline assignment: CDR1 SGHTA and CDR2 FQGTGA. The CDR3 reads CASSVSGGNEQFF. The CDR3 nucleotides read TGTGCCAGCAGCGTGAGCGGGGGGAATGAGCAGTTCTTC.

As concerns this clonotype: A much larger clone differs by one base, so this may be a read error. V and J are TRBV10-3 and TRBJ2-7, with D hard to call. This CDR3 has 13 amino acids. The germline gives CDR1 ENHRY, CDR2 SYGVKD. The CDR3: CDISERPPYEQYF. Here the CDR3 DNA reads TGTGACATCAGTGAGAGGCCACCCTACGAGCAGTACTTC.

The chain employs TRBV10-3 and TRBJ1-1, with a tentative D call TRBD1 (6 bases). The germline V and J ends were trimmed by 3 bases and 6 bases, with 8 bases remaining between them. Germline V CDR1 and CDR2: ENHRY, SYGVKD. This CDR3 spans 12 amino acids. The CDR3 loop is CAISDTGSEAFF. Written as DNA, the CDR3 is TGTGCCATCAGTGACACAGGGTCTGAAGCTTTCTTT.